A single sample gave rise to the 12 T cell receptor beta chains below, sequenced in a study of response to subunit inactivated influenza vaccine. TCRdb re-analysed the RT-PCR reads in MiXCR, keeping a single row per CDR3 protein. The sample has 700,000 to 800,000 distinct CDR3 sequences, under 20% seen once. This specimen consisted of PBMCs from blood, obtained 5 days after vaccination. These receptors originate from a man aged 50-59 years who received an inactivated influenza vaccine.

This clonotype turned up a few times. The chain uses TRBV25-1 and TRBJ2-7, with D perhaps being TRBD1 or TRBD2 (6 bases each). Germline V gene data show CDR1 as MGHDK and CDR2 as SYGVNS. The length of the CDR3 is 13 residues. V was shortened by 8 bases and J by 5 bases, with 16 bases between the two germline ends. CDR3 loop: CASGGTTGHEQYF. The CDR3 region has the DNA TGTGCCAGCGGGGGGACCACAGGGCACGAGCAGTACTTC.

The chain is built from TRBV10-2 and TRBJ2-7; D gene ambiguous. Germline loops: CDR1 WSHSY, CDR2 SAAADI. This CDR3 spans 13 amino acids. V gave up 4 bases and J gave up 4 bases, with 11 bases separating them. CDR3 amino acids: CASSVGNTYEQYF. The CDR3 region has the DNA TGCGCCAGCAGTGTAGGGAATACTTACGAGCAGTACTTC.

Written as DNA, the CDR3 is TGCAGTGCTACCCTAGGCCAGTACACTGAAGCTTTCTTT. Translation: CSATLGQYTEAFF. The rearrangement links TRBV20-1 to TRBJ1-1; D is unclear. V lost 4 bases, J lost 3 bases, and 12 bases lay in between. Germline V gives CDR1 DFQATT, CDR2 SNEGSKA (reference sequence). CDR3 length: 13 residues.

There are many counts of this clonotype. The rearrangement links TRBV10-3 to TRBJ2-7, with D unresolved. The V end was cut by 3 bases, the J end by 0 bases, with 6 bases between. Germline values: CDR1 ENHRY, CDR2 SYGVKD. This CDR3 region has 13 residues. The chain's CDR3 is CAISDGSSYEQYF. CDR3 bases: TGTGCCATCAGTGATGGTAGCTCCTACGAGCAGTACTTC.

The chain has TRBV20-1 and TRBJ1-1; possibly TRBD1 for D (5 bases). This CDR3 has 13 residues. Trimming removed 5 bases from V and 5 bases from J, with 15 bases in between. Germline V gene lookup returns CDR1 DFQATT and CDR2 SNEGSKA (reference sequence). The CDR3 loop is CSAPGIRRTEAFF. As DNA, the CDR3 is TGCAGTGCTCCAGGGATTCGGCGAACTGAAGCTTTCTTT.

This clonotype was picked up a small number of times. The V gene is TRBV4-2, the J gene TRBJ1-4; D unresolved. Trimming left V 4 bases short and J 5 bases short, with 11 bases between. The CDR3 has 14 amino acids. Germline CDR1 and CDR2: LGHNA and YNFKEQ. The CDR3 region has the DNA TGTGCCAGCAGCCGGTTGCAATCAAATGAAAAACTGTTTTTT. This sequence encodes CASSRLQSNEKLFF.

This clonotype was detected a few times. The chain links TRBV29-1 to TRBJ2-1; D is undetermined. This CDR3 spans 15 amino acids. Per germline, CDR1 SQVTM and CDR2 ANQGSEA. V shed 7 bases and J shed 3 bases, with 19 bases lying between them. Here the CDR3 reads CSATSIRQIYNEQFF. CDR3 nucleotides: TGCAGCGCCACCTCAATCCGGCAGATCTACAATGAGCAGTTCTTC.

This clonotype occurred a few times. J is TRBJ2-7 and V is TRBV20-1; TRBD1 might be the D (6 bases). V lost 5 bases and J lost 5, with 22 bases in between. The CDR3 spans 15 residues. The V gene's germline CDR1 is DFQATT and CDR2 SNEGSKA (reference sequence). The CDR3 region is CSAPDFRQGTDEQYF. The CDR3 coding sequence is TGCAGTGCTCCCGACTTTCGGCAGGGGACCGACGAGCAGTACTTC.

Regarding this clonotype: An end of the junction does not agree with germline; a read error may underlie this. V is TRBV7-3 and J is TRBJ2-2, with TRBD2 matching 10 bases. Germline CDR1 SGHTA, CDR2 FQGTGA. The CDR3 covers 17 residues. DNA of the CDR3: TGTGCCAGCAGCCCACACCCGGGACTAGCGTCCCCCGGAGAGCTGTTTTTT. Protein sequence: CASSPHPGLASPGELFF.

In this sample, this clonotype turned up many times. The CDR3 sequence is CASDRGLNTEAFF. CDR3 nucleotide sequence: TGTGCCAGCGACAGGGGGCTGAACACTGAAGCTTTCTTT. V gene TRBV12-3 or TRBV12-4 combines with J gene TRBJ1-1; 10 bases fit TRBD1. The V segment lost 8 bases and the J segment 0 bases; nucleotides outside the gene matches: 0. This CDR3 spans 13 amino acids.

This clonotype was observed a handful of times. The chain combines TRBV5-1 with TRBJ2-7; D may be TRBD2 (5 bases). V lost 4 bases and J lost 2, with 13 bases in between. Germline CDR1 SGHRS, CDR2 YFSETQ. The CDR3 spans 14 residues. CDR3 amino acids: CASSKRELPYEQYF. CDR3 in DNA: TGCGCCAGCAGCAAAAGGGAGCTCCCCTACGAGCAGTACTTC.

This clonotype came up a few times. As DNA, the CDR3 is TGCAGTGCCGGAACCCTCAGCGGGAGGGCAGATACGCAGTATTTT. This translates into CSAGTLSGRADTQYF. The V and J genes are TRBV20-1 and TRBJ2-3; 10 bases agree with TRBD2. Looked up from germline, CDR1 is DFQATT and CDR2 is SNEGSKA (reference sequence). The CDR3 contains 15 residues. V gave up 6 bases and J gave up 4 bases; unmatched junction bases: 10.